This T cell receptor (beta chain) was identified in a study of blood T cell repertoires in COVID-19. In this sample, this clone turned up once. Per the study methods: Estimation of nucleated cell counts was performed using reference gene primer amplification. The repertoire was sequenced with immunoSEQ multiplex PCR; TCRdb's copy has only in-frame clones and lacks some. V and J calls and clone size come straight from that table; D and trimming were deduced from the DNA. The profile covers some 250,000 clones, with 80% to 85% appearing a single time and approximately 3.2% taken by the ten largest. V lost 3 bases, J lost 8 bases, and 19 bases lay in between. The germline gives CDR1 MNHNS, CDR2 SASEGT. The CDR3 runs to 15 residues.

The origin of this receptor is a woman under 30 with acute or convalescent COVID-19. This rearrangement joins TRBV6-1 to TRBJ1-2; no firm D call. Sequencing input: peripheral blood. CDR3 sequence: CASSEGFGVTGGYTF. DNA of the CDR3: TGTGCCAGCAGTGAGGGTTTTGGGGTAACGGGGGGCTACACCTTC.